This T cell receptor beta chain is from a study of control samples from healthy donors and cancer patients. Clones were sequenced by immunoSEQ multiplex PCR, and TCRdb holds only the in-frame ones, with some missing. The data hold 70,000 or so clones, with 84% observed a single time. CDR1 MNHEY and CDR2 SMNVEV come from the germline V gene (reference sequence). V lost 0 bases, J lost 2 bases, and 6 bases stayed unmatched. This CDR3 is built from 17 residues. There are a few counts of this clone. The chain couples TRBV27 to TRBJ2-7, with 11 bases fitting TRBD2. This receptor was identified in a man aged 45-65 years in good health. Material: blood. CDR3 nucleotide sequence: TGTGCCAGCAGTTTATCTGGGCTAGCGGGAGGCCCCTACGAGCAGTACTTC. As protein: CASSLSGLAGGPYEQYF.